This T cell receptor (beta chain) was captured by sequencing in a study of CD8+CD57+ T cells in acquired aplastic anemia. About the research overall: Sorting CD4+ and CD8+ cells gave DNA averaging approximately 3 ug. Healthy CD8+ samples averaged around 10 million reads.

The table lists this clonotype with many counts. The antigen remains unidentified. It was genomic DNA that served as the template for profiling TCR beta VDJ and CDR3. TCRdb called the reads again in MiXCR, with one record for every CDR3 protein. Of some 68,000 distinct CDR3 sequences in the sample, roughly half were seen once. Germline values: CDR1 MGHDK, CDR2 SYGVNS. The CDR3 covers 14 residues. With V trimmed by 6 bases and J by 2 bases, 7 bases remained unmatched. Points from the study as a whole: In CD8+ cells, Simpson's diversity showed no significant difference between patients and controls. Approximately 29 was the count of CD8+ CDR3 sequences that patients shared with controls.

The sequence was collected from a human donor in good health, serving as a control. This chain joins TRBV25-1 and TRBJ2-7, with 7 bases identical to TRBD1. Sequenced sample: sorted CD4+, CD8+, or CD8+CD57+ T cells (not recorded which) from PBMCs. The CDR3 sequence: CASSPGQSTYEQYF. CDR3 sequence (DNA): TGTGCCAGCAGCCCGGGACAGTCTACCTACGAGCAGTACTTC.